This T cell receptor (beta chain) was observed in a study of CD8+ T cells in alopecia areata. Study context: Treated patients were given 5 to 10 mg oral tofacitinib twice daily.

Looked up from germline, CDR1 is SEHNR and CDR2 is FQNEAQ (reference sequence). V trimming: 5 bases; J trimming: 2 bases; junction bases outside the gene matches: 2. CDR3 length: 13 residues. General study findings and limits: Affected lesional scalp, above all in alopecia totalis/universalis, was more clonal than normal scalp.

TCR sequencing used cDNA made by reverse transcription of extracted RNA. The repertoire was sequenced with immunoSEQ multiplex PCR; TCRdb's copy has only in-frame clones and lacks some. The sample yields about 150,000 clones, 85% to 90% seen once. Note on this clone: What it binds is not known.

Specimen: CD8+ T cells sorted from blood, collected at week 0. The chain recombines TRBV7-9 with TRBJ2-7, with 8 bases fitting TRBD1. The receptor's source is a human donor with alopecia areata. The chain's CDR3 is CASSPDRAYEQYF. The CDR3 DNA reads TGTGCCAGCAGCCCGGACAGGGCCTACGAGCAGTACTTC.